These 19 T cell receptor beta chains share one sample of origin, sequenced in a study of cytomegalovirus exposure and HLA in healthy donors. Method: immunoSEQ multiplex PCR; TCRdb's copy keeps in-frame clones and lacks some. Among 300,000 to 400,000 clones listed, roughly 87% were seen once. Material: PBMCs. All receptors come from a man aged 25 to 40 in good health and CMV-seronegative.

The V gene is TRBV6-6, the J gene TRBJ1-1; maybe TRBD1 (5 bases). V dropped 6 bases and J dropped 1 base, with 18 bases sitting between them. Germline CDR1 is MNHNY and CDR2 is SVGAGI (reference sequence). The CDR3 has 16 amino acids. DNA of the CDR3: TGTGCCAGCAGACTACGGGACCCGGGGGGGAACACTGAAGCTTTCTTT. This gives the protein CASRLRDPGGNTEAFF.

The chain employs TRBV15 and TRBJ1-2; 7 bases agree with TRBD1. The ends lost 3 bases at V and 4 bases at J; junction bases unmatched: 26. Germline V lookup: CDR1 LNHNV, CDR2 YYDKDF (reference sequence). The CDR3 sequence is 21 residues long. In DNA, the CDR3 is TGTGCCACCAGCAGGAATAGCCCCGGGCCGGGCGGGACAGCTCCACCCTATGGCTACACCTTC. Translating it yields CATSRNSPGPGGTAPPYGYTF.

This clone has just a few counts. The J gene is TRBJ2-7, the V gene TRBV27; D is possibly TRBD2 (6 bases). This CDR3 comprises 14 residues. Trimming took off 2 bases at V and 4 bases at J, with 12 bases between the two ends. The germline gives CDR1 MNHEY, CDR2 SMNVEV (reference sequence). Written as DNA, the CDR3 is TGTGCCAGCAGTTTAGGGGATGCGGGGTACGAGCAGTACTTC. It codes for CASSLGDAGYEQYF.

The rearrangement joins TRBV6-5 to TRBJ1-1; 9 bases are a match to TRBD1. The length of the CDR3 is 14 residues. CDR1 MNHEY and CDR2 SVGAGI come from the germline V gene. Trimming removed 5 bases from V and 4 bases from J; junction bases left unmatched: 5. The DNA of the CDR3 is TGTGCCAGCAGTCGAGGGACAGGGAGCACTGAAGCTTTCTTT. It is translated as CASSRGTGSTEAFF.

This clone occurred a few times. The chain is built from TRBV4-1 and TRBJ1-1; possibly TRBD1 for D (5 bases). CDR3 length: 17 residues. Germline assignment: CDR1 MGHRA and CDR2 YSYEKL. V dropped 1 base and J dropped 0 bases, with 15 bases sitting between them. In DNA, the CDR3 is TGCGCCAGCAGCCAAGCGGACATGGGATTTGTGAACACTGAAGCTTTCTTT. Protein product: CASSQADMGFVNTEAFF.

The chain has TRBV4-3 and TRBJ1-2; 7 bases are shared with TRBD1. This CDR3 comprises 16 residues. Germline V CDR1 and CDR2: LGHNA, YSLEER. With 4 bases clipped from V and 0 bases from J, the junction kept 8 bases outside the gene matches. The CDR3 DNA reads TGCGCCAGCAGCCGGGACAGAGCTAATCCTAACTATGGCTACACCTTC. Protein: CASSRDRANPNYGYTF.

The chain combines TRBV30 with TRBJ1-3; TRBD1 matches at 8 bases. V was clipped by 0 bases and J by 0 bases; unmatched bases: 4. Germline V gene lookup returns CDR1 GTSNPN and CDR2 SVGIG (reference sequence). The CDR3 runs 16 residues. CDR3: CAWSVNRGSSGNTIYF. CDR3 in DNA: TGTGCCTGGAGTGTAAACAGGGGGAGCTCTGGAAACACCATATATTTT.

The chain combines TRBV6-5 with TRBJ1-1; possible D gene TRBD1, 5 bases. The CDR3 extends over 14 amino acids. CDR1 is MNHEY, CDR2 SVGAGI, per germline. V was clipped by 5 bases and J by 0 bases, with 10 bases between them. CDR3 bases: TGTGCCAGCAGTGCGGGACTCCTGAACACTGAAGCTTTCTTT. Protein product: CASSAGLLNTEAFF.

The chain employs TRBV7-2 and TRBJ1-5; 7 nucleotides match TRBD1. V lost 1 base, J lost 0 bases, and 6 bases stayed unmatched. The CDR3 length is 17 residues. Germline CDR1 is SGHTA and CDR2 is FQGNSA. DNA for the CDR3: TGTGCCAGCAGCTTAGTAGGAGGGGGCCATAGCAATCAGCCCCAGCATTTT. It is translated as CASSLVGGGHSNQPQHF.

The chain carries TRBV11-3 and TRBJ2-5; 8 positions agree with TRBD1. Germline loops: CDR1 SGHNT, CDR2 YENEEA. V lost 5 bases and J lost 2; bases outside the gene matches: 7. The CDR3 is made up of 15 amino acids. CDR3 amino acids: CASSMGQASQETQYF. The CDR3 DNA follows: TGTGCCAGCAGCATGGGACAGGCCTCTCAAGAGACCCAGTACTTC.

CDR3: CASSPWSRDRAQETQYF. In DNA form, the CDR3 reads TGTGCCAGCAGCCCTTGGAGTCGGGACAGGGCGCAAGAGACCCAGTACTTC. This sequence joins TRBV28 and TRBJ2-5; 9 nucleotides match TRBD1. V was pared by 6 bases and J by 2 bases, with 13 bases of the junction left unmatched. The CDR3 runs 17 residues. Germline lookup yields CDR1 MDHEN and CDR2 SYDVKM.

The chain carries TRBV28 and TRBJ1-5, with D perhaps matching TRBD1 (5 bases). The CDR3 is 18 amino acids. The V and J ends lost 4 bases and 7 bases respectively, with 26 bases between them. In germline, CDR1 is MDHEN, CDR2 SYDVKM. For the CDR3, the DNA is TGTGCCAGCAGTTACATCGCAGGGATGACCGTCCGAGGACAGCCCCAGCATTTT. Translating it yields CASSYIAGMTVRGQPQHF.

The rearrangement joins TRBV19 to TRBJ2-1, with TRBD1 as a possible D gene (5 bases). Germline CDR1 LNHDA, CDR2 SQIVND (reference sequence). The CDR3 extends over 14 amino acids. Trimming took 5 bases from V and 0 from J, leaving 8 bases between them. The CDR3 protein is CASSSTASYNEQFF. The DNA of the CDR3 is TGTGCCAGTAGTTCGACAGCCTCCTACAATGAGCAGTTCTTC.

V gene TRBV11-2 combines with J gene TRBJ2-2, with 7 bases lining up with TRBD2. Germline CDR1 reads SGHAT; CDR2 reads FQNNGV. V dropped 5 bases and J dropped 0; count of bases not matched to a gene: 3. The CDR3 has 15 residues. Here the CDR3 reads CASSHLAANTGELFF. For the CDR3, the DNA is TGTGCCAGCAGCCACCTAGCGGCGAACACCGGGGAGCTGTTTTTT.

This chain uses TRBV11-2 with TRBJ2-3; 7 nucleotides line up with TRBD2. The CDR3 runs 15 residues. The germline gives CDR1 SGHAT, CDR2 FQNNGV. The V segment lost 3 bases and the J segment 2 bases; nucleotides outside the gene matches: 5. CDR3 in amino acids: CASSFLGGITDTQYF. The CDR3 DNA follows: TGTGCCAGCAGCTTCCTGGGAGGGATCACAGATACGCAGTATTTT.

The rearrangement joins TRBV29-1 to TRBJ2-3; TRBD2 agrees at 9 bases. CDR1 is SQVTM, CDR2 ANQGSEA, per germline. The CDR3 is 15 residues long. The V segment lost 3 bases and the J segment 2 bases; nucleotides outside the gene matches: 6. The CDR3 protein is CSVDQTSGNTDTQYF. The CDR3 DNA reads as TGCAGCGTTGACCAGACTAGCGGAAACACAGATACGCAGTATTTT.

V usage is TRBV19 and J usage is TRBJ1-1; TRBD1 is a possible D gene (6 bases). Trimming took 2 bases from V and 0 from J, leaving 13 bases between them. The germline V gene has CDR1 LNHDA and CDR2 SQIVND (reference sequence). CDR3 length: 16 amino acids. This CDR3 reads CASSIRGSTMNTEAFF. CDR3 nucleotides: TGTGCCAGTAGTATAAGGGGGTCCACCATGAACACTGAAGCTTTCTTT.

This chain joins TRBV11-2 and TRBJ1-1; D is perhaps TRBD1 (5 bases). The length of the CDR3 is 13 residues. CDR1 is SGHAT and CDR2 is FQNNGV in the germline V gene. V was shortened by 4 bases and J by 8 bases, with 14 bases between the two germline ends. The CDR3 DNA is TGTGCCAGCAGCTCCGGCGGGGCTAGGGAAGCTTTCTTT. It specifies CASSSGGAREAFF.

This chain links TRBV6-5 with TRBJ2-7; 8 nucleotides match TRBD1. The germline V gene encodes CDR1 MNHEY and CDR2 SVGAGI. V was pared by 7 bases and J by 5 bases, with 7 bases of the junction left unmatched. This CDR3 is built from 13 residues. This CDR3 reads CASNGQGDDEQYF. CDR3 sequence (DNA): TGTGCCAGCAATGGACAGGGAGACGACGAGCAGTACTTC.